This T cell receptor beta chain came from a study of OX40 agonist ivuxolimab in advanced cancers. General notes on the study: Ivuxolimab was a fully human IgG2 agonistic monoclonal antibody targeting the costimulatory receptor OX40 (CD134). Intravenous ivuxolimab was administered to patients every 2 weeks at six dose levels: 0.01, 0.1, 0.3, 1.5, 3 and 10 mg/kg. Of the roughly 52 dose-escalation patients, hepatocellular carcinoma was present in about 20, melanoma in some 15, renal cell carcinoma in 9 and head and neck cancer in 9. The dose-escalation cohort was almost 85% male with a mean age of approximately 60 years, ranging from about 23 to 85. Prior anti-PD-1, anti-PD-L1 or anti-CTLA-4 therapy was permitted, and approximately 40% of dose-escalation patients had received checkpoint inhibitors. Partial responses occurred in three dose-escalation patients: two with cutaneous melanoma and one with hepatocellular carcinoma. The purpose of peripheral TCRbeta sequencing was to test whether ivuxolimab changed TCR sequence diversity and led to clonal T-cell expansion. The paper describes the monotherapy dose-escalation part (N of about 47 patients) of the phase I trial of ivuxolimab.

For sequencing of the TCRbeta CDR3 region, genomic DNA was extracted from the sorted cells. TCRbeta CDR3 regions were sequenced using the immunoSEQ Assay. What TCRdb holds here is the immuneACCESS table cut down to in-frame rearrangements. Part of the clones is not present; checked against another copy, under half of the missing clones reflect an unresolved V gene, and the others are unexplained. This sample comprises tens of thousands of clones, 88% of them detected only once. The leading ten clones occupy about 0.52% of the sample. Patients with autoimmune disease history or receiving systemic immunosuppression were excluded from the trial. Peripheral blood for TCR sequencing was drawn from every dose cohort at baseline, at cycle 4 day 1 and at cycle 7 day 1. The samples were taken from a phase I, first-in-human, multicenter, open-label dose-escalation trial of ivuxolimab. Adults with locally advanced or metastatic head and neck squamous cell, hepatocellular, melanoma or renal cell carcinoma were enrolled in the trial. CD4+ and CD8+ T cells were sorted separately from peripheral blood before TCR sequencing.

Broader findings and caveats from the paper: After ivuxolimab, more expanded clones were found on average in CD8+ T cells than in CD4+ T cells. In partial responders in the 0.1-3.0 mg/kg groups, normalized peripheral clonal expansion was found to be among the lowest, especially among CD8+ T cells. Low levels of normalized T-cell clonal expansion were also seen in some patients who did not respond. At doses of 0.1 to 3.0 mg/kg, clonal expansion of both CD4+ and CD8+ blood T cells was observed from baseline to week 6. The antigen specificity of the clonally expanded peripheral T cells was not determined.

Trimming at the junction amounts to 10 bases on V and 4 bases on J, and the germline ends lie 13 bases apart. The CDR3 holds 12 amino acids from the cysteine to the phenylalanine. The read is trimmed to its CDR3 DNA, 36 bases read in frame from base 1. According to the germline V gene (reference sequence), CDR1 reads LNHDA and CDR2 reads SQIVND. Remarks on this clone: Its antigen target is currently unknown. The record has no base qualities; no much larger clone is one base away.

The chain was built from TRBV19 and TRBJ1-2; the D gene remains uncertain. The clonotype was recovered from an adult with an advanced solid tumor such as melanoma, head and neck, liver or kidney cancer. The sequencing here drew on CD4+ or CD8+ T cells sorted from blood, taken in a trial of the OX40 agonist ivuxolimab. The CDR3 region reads CATPGGSYGYTF. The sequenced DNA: TGTGCCACCCCGGGAGGGAGCTATGGCTACACCTTC.